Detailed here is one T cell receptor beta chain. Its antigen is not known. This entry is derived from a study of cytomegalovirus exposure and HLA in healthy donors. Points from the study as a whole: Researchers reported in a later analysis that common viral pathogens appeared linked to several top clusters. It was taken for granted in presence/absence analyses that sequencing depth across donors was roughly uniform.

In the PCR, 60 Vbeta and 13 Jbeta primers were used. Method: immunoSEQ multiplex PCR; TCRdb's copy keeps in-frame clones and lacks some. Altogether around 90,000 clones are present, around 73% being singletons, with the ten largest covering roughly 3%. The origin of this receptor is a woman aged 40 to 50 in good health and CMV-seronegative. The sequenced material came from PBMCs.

CDR3: CSGDLAGAYNEQFF. Here the CDR3 DNA reads TGCAGCGGGGATCTAGCGGGAGCCTACAATGAGCAGTTCTTC. V is TRBV29-1 and J is TRBJ2-1; TRBD2 matches at 10 bases. Germline CDR1 and CDR2: SQVTM and ANQGSEA. V was pared by 7 bases and J by 2 bases, with 5 bases of the junction left unmatched. The CDR3 is 14 amino acids.